A selection of T cell receptor beta chains follows, all from one sample in a study of blood T cell repertoires in COVID-19. The protocol was immunoSEQ multiplex PCR, while the TCRdb copy is restricted to in-frame clones and leaves out a portion. The top ten clones hold approximately 2.4% of a sample with under 250,000 clones, roughly 89% of them seen once. Sequencing input: PBMCs or T cells enriched from blood (not recorded which). The receptors shown here come from a woman aged 30 to 39 with acute COVID-19. Both conserved end residues are part of each CDR3. A D gene is named only where the DNA matches it firmly. Size is stated for part of the rows, as once, few or many counts, or as a class when the clone is expanded.

CDR3: CASSPFAEGGTEAFF; DNA: TGTGCCAGCTCACCATTCGCCGAGGGTGGCACTGAAGCTTTCTTT; D: NA; V: TRBV18; J: TRBJ1-1; size: NA
CDR3: CASSETGPANEQYF; DNA: TGTGCCAGCAGTGAGACAGGGCCCGCGAACGAGCAGTACTTC; D: TRBD1; V: TRBV25-1; J: TRBJ2-7; size: NA
CDR3: CAISESRTSGDEQFF; DNA: TGTGCCATCAGTGAGTCGAGGACTAGCGGAGATGAGCAGTTCTTC; D: TRBD2; V: TRBV10-3; J: TRBJ2-1; size: NA
CDR3: CASIPGTEEMNTEAFF; DNA: TGTGCCAGCATACCCGGGACAGAGGAAATGAACACTGAAGCTTTCTTT; D: TRBD1; V: TRBV7-2; J: TRBJ1-1; size: NA
CDR3: CASSYSVQGGQPQHF; DNA: TGTGCCAGCAGTTACTCGGTGCAGGGCGGTCAGCCCCAGCATTTT; D: NA; V: TRBV6-2/TRBV6-3; J: TRBJ1-5; size: NA
CDR3: CASRVPLPRTIYGYTF; DNA: TGTGCCAGCAGAGTCCCCCTTCCCAGGACTATCTATGGCTACACCTTC; D: NA; V: TRBV25-1; J: TRBJ1-2; size: NA
CDR3: CASSTGQGGETQYF; DNA: TGTGCCAGCAGCACAGGACAGGGGGGCGAGACCCAGTACTTC; D: TRBD1; V: TRBV7-9; J: TRBJ2-5; size: NA
CDR3: CASSLGGGSANTGELFF; DNA: TGTGCCAGCAGCTTGGGGGGCGGATCCGCGAACACCGGGGAGCTGTTTTTT; D: NA; V: TRBV5-6; J: TRBJ2-2; size: NA
CDR3: CASSPDRADEKLFF; DNA: TGCGCCAGCAGCCCGGACAGGGCCGATGAAAAACTGTTTTTT; D: TRBD1; V: TRBV5-1; J: TRBJ1-4; size: NA
CDR3: CASSERLRTALNYGYTF; DNA: TGTGCCAGCAGTGAACGGCTAAGGACAGCACTTAACTATGGCTACACCTTC; D: NA; V: TRBV6-1; J: TRBJ1-2; size: NA
CDR3: CARSLSWGDRVCEKLFF; DNA: TGTGCCAGAAGCTTATCCTGGGGTGACAGGGTATGCGAAAAACTGTTTTTT; D: TRBD1; V: TRBV5-3; J: TRBJ1-4; size: NA
CDR3: CASRKLSGNTIYF; DNA: TGTGCCAGCAGGAAACTCTCTGGAAACACCATATATTTT; D: NA; V: TRBV27; J: TRBJ1-3; size: few
CDR3: CASSPLGVGGARAYEQYF; DNA: TGTGCCAGCAGCCCTCTGGGCGTCGGCGGGGCAAGAGCCTACGAGCAGTACTTC; D: NA; V: TRBV3-1/TRBV3-2; J: TRBJ2-7; size: NA
CDR3: CASSLPGTGGPGELFF; DNA: TGCGCCAGCAGCTTGCCAGGGACAGGGGGCCCCGGGGAGCTGTTTTTT; D: TRBD1; V: TRBV5-1; J: TRBJ2-2; size: NA
CDR3: CSVTSGTGDTQYF; DNA: TGCAGCGTGACTAGCGGGACGGGGGATACGCAGTATTTT; D: TRBD2; V: TRBV29-1; J: TRBJ2-3; size: NA
CDR3: CASSRDRGNYGYTF; DNA: TGTGCCAGCAGCCGCGACAGGGGGAACTATGGCTACACCTTC; D: TRBD1; V: TRBV14; J: TRBJ1-2; size: NA
CDR3: CASSEQGRSNQPQHF; DNA: TGTGCCAGCAGTGAGCAGGGGCGAAGCAATCAGCCCCAGCATTTT; D: NA; V: TRBV6-1; J: TRBJ1-5; size: NA
CDR3: CASSLGLAGAGNEQFF; DNA: TGCGCCAGCAGCTTGGGACTAGCTGGGGCGGGCAATGAGCAGTTCTTC; D: TRBD2; V: TRBV5-1; J: TRBJ2-1; size: NA
CDR3: CASSSEALTNTEAFF; DNA: TGTGCCAGCAGCTCGGAGGCTCTCACCAACACTGAAGCTTTCTTT; D: NA; V: TRBV7-9; J: TRBJ1-1; size: NA
CDR3: CASSRTRLSNQPQHF; DNA: TGTGCCAGTAGTCGCACCCGGTTGAGCAATCAGCCCCAGCATTTT; D: NA; V: TRBV19; J: TRBJ1-5; size: NA
CDR3: CASSPAGGSETQYF; DNA: TGCGCCAGCAGCCCTGCGGGGGGGAGCGAGACCCAGTACTTC; D: TRBD2; V: TRBV4-1; J: TRBJ2-5; size: NA
CDR3: CASSKGQGAGELFF; DNA: TGTGCCAGCAGTAAGGGACAGGGAGCCGGGGAGCTGTTTTTT; D: TRBD1; V: TRBV25-1; J: TRBJ2-2; size: few
CDR3: CASSKSGLVNSPLHF; DNA: TGTGCCAGCAGCAAAAGCGGCCTGGTTAATTCACCCCTCCACTTT; D: NA; V: TRBV21-1; J: TRBJ1-6; size: NA
CDR3: CASGPGQLIGCTF; DNA: TGTGCTAGTGGGCCAGGACAGCTCATAGGTTGCACCTTC; D: NA; V: TRBV12-5; J: TRBJ1-2; size: few
CDR3: CSVEQDYGYTF; DNA: TGCAGCGTTGAACAGGACTATGGCTACACCTTC; D: NA; V: TRBV29-1; J: TRBJ1-2; size: NA
CDR3: CAISVSWGAGGTEAFF; DNA: TGTGCCATCAGTGTGTCTTGGGGGGCCGGGGGGACTGAAGCTTTCTTT; D: NA; V: TRBV10-3; J: TRBJ1-1; size: NA
CDR3: CASSTNRGASEAFF; DNA: TGTGCCAGCTCCACGAACAGGGGGGCGTCTGAAGCTTTCTTT; D: TRBD1; V: TRBV18; J: TRBJ1-1; size: NA
CDR3: CASSLGGSYEQYF; DNA: TGTGCCAGCAGTTTAGGGGGCTCCTACGAGCAGTACTTC; D: NA; V: TRBV6-5; J: TRBJ2-7; size: NA
CDR3: CAISETGTGHSNQPQHF; DNA: TGTGCCATCAGTGAGACCGGGACAGGGCATAGCAATCAGCCCCAGCATTTT; D: TRBD1; V: TRBV10-3; J: TRBJ1-5; size: NA
CDR3: CASGTGVTGGNTIYF; DNA: TGTGCCAGCGGGACAGGGGTTACGGGAGGAAACACCATATATTTT; D: TRBD1; V: TRBV9; J: TRBJ1-3; size: NA
CDR3: CASSQLTGTDTQYF; DNA: TGTGCCAGCAGCCAACTGACAGGCACAGATACGCAGTATTTT; D: NA; V: TRBV3-1/TRBV3-2; J: TRBJ2-3; size: NA
CDR3: CASTLGISGNTIYF; DNA: TGTGCCAGCACCCTCGGTATCTCTGGAAACACCATATATTTT; D: NA; V: TRBV11-2; J: TRBJ1-3; size: NA
CDR3: CASRPPQGSYGYTF; DNA: TGTGCCAGTAGACCCCCCCAGGGGTCCTATGGCTACACCTTC; D: NA; V: TRBV19; J: TRBJ1-2; size: once
CDR3: CAWSFGSWEQFF; DNA: TGTGCCTGGAGCTTTGGCTCTTGGGAGCAGTTCTTC; D: NA; V: TRBV30; J: TRBJ2-1; size: NA
CDR3: CASSKQSSYNSPLHF; DNA: TGTGCCAGCAGCAAACAGAGCTCCTATAATTCACCCCTCCACTTT; D: NA; V: TRBV7-9; J: TRBJ1-6; size: NA
CDR3: CASSPRTGVISNQPQHF; DNA: TGCGCCAGCAGCCCAAGAACAGGGGTTATTAGCAATCAGCCCCAGCATTTT; D: TRBD1; V: TRBV4-1; J: TRBJ1-5; size: NA
CDR3: CASFTGTGLNGYTF; DNA: TGTGCCAGCTTCACCGGGACAGGGTTAAATGGCTACACCTTC; D: TRBD1; V: TRBV18; J: TRBJ1-2; size: NA
CDR3: CASSSLTSVEQFF; DNA: TGTGCCAGCAGCTCCCTTACTAGCGTTGAGCAGTTCTTC; D: TRBD2; V: TRBV11-2; J: TRBJ2-1; size: NA